This T cell receptor (beta chain) is from a study of T cell responses to AZD1222 COVID-19 vaccine. Study-level information: Pooling of second doses given at about 4 or about 12 weeks was done.

The V end was cut by 1 base, the J end by 3 bases, with 8 bases between. Germline lookup yields CDR1 SGHKS and CDR2 YYEKEE (reference sequence). The CDR3 sequence is 14 residues long. TCRdb's copy holds only in-frame clones and misses some; the assay was immunoSEQ multiplex PCR. The top ten hold roughly 1.3% of the sample, which has some 190,000 clones, 85% to 95% seen once. Sequencing was performed on peripheral blood, taken on day 0 of AZD1222 vaccination. This chain joins TRBV5-5 and TRBJ1-5; D unresolved. This TCR derives from an adult in good health. The DNA for the CDR3 is TGTGCCAGCAGCTTGCTTGGTATCAATCAGCCCCAGCATTTT. Amino acids: CASSLLGINQPQHF.